Listed below are T cell receptor beta chains from one sample, sequenced in a study of Ad26.COV2.S vaccination and SARS-CoV-2 variants. TCRdb's copy holds only in-frame clones and misses some; the assay was immunoSEQ multiplex PCR. The data hold about 350,000 clones, with about 85% observed a single time. Sequencing used peripheral blood, obtained in a trial of Ad26.COV2.S vaccine versus placebo. Source of these receptors: a person between 18 and 65 years old who received the Ad26.COV2.S COVID-19 vaccine or a placebo. Each CDR3 is given with its conserved first and last residue. A D gene is named only where the DNA matches it firmly. Clone size is not always given. Where it is, it says once, few, many or a class for expanded clones.

v_call,cdr3_length,d_call,j_call,clone_size,cdr3_aa,cdr3_nt
TRBV7-2,16,-,TRBJ2-7,once,CASSLAPGPLSYEQYF,TGTGCCAGCAGCTTAGCGCCAGGTCCCCTCTCCTACGAGCAGTACTTC
TRBV27,14,TRBD2,TRBJ2-3,-,CASSISGSTDTQYF,TGTGCCAGCAGTATTAGCGGGAGCACAGATACGCAGTATTTT
TRBV28,14,-,TRBJ2-7,-,CASSFYAGTYEQYF,TGTGCCAGCAGTTTCTACGCCGGAACCTACGAGCAGTACTTC
TRBV7-8,14,TRBD2,TRBJ2-2,-,CASSPGGETGELFF,TGTGCCAGCAGCCCCGGGGGGGAAACCGGGGAGCTGTTTTTT
TRBV7-2,13,TRBD2,TRBJ2-5,-,CASSLDGLAGRYF,TGTGCCAGCAGCTTAGACGGACTAGCGGGGCGGTACTTC
TRBV7-7,13,-,TRBJ1-1,-,CASSLGANTEAFF,TGTGCCAGCAGCTTGGGAGCGAACACTGAAGCTTTCTTT
TRBV25-1,12,TRBD1,TRBJ1-3,-,CASSDLQGPRNF,TGTGCCAGCAGTGATTTACAGGGGCCCCGGAATTTT
TRBV28,15,TRBD1,TRBJ1-4,-,CASSFTGGGNEKLFF,TGTGCCAGCAGTTTTACAGGGGGAGGGAATGAAAAACTGTTTTTT
TRBV6-6,17,-,TRBJ2-7,-,CASSPKSGALKSYEQYF,TGTGCCAGCAGTCCTAAGTCAGGGGCTCTGAAATCCTACGAGCAGTACTTC
TRBV5-1,14,TRBD1,TRBJ2-7,-,CASSPGTGAYEQYF,TGCGCCAGCAGTCCCGGGACAGGGGCCTACGAGCAGTACTTC
TRBV7-2,18,TRBD2,TRBJ2-1,-,CASSPSRGPSGSYNEQFF,TGTGCCAGCAGCCCCAGTCGGGGCCCTAGCGGGAGTTACAATGAGCAGTTCTTC
TRBV23-1,10,-,TRBJ2-7,-,CASSRGEQYF,TGCGCCAGCAGCCGCGGGGAGCAGTACTTC
TRBV11-2,16,-,TRBJ2-1,-,CASRLLSGRTHNEQFF,TGTGCCAGCAGACTCCTTAGCGGAAGAACTCACAATGAGCAGTTCTTC
TRBV11-2,14,-,TRBJ2-5,-,CASSQTSYQETQYF,TGTGCCAGCAGCCAAACCTCGTACCAAGAGACCCAGTACTTC
TRBV5-1,14,-,TRBJ2-5,-,CASSLRWGQETQYF,TGCGCCAGCAGCTTGAGGTGGGGACAAGAGACCCAGTACTTC
TRBV6-5,13,-,TRBJ2-3,many,CASTRGEQDTQYF,TGTGCCAGCACACGGGGAGAACAAGATACGCAGTATTTT
TRBV4-3,18,TRBD2,TRBJ2-3,-,CASSQAFGTSGTTDTQYF,TGCGCCAGCAGCCAAGCTTTCGGGACTAGCGGGACCACAGATACGCAGTATTTT
TRBV20-1,13,-,TRBJ1-2,-,CSASAGLKYGYTF,TGCAGTGCTAGTGCGGGACTGAAGTATGGCTACACCTTC
TRBV23-1,18,TRBD2,TRBJ2-7,-,CASSQPGSREGRGYEQYF,TGCGCCAGCAGTCAACCGGGGTCGCGGGAGGGCCGTGGGTACGAGCAGTACTTC
TRBV4-1,15,TRBD1,TRBJ2-2,-,CASRQQGSDTGELFF,TGCGCCAGCAGACAACAGGGGTCTGACACCGGGGAGCTGTTTTTT
TRBV24-1,15,TRBD2,TRBJ2-3,once,CATSDRLAGTDTQYF,TGTGCCACCAGTGATCGACTAGCGGGAACAGATACGCAGTATTTT
TRBV20-1,10,-,TRBJ1-1,once,CSASINEAFF,TGCAGTGCTAGCATAAATGAAGCTTTCTTT
TRBV6-1,14,-,TRBJ2-1,-,CASSEAKGGNEQFF,TGTGCCAGCAGTGAAGCAAAAGGGGGCAATGAGCAGTTCTTC
TRBV13,14,-,TRBJ1-2,-,CASSLVGGNYGYTF,TGTGCCAGCAGCTTAGTTGGGGGGAACTATGGCTACACCTTC
TRBV11-2,12,-,TRBJ2-3,-,CASSLSRDTQYF,TGTGCCAGCAGCTTATCCCGGGATACGCAGTATTTT
TRBV7-2,14,-,TRBJ1-1,-,CASSLQGRTTEAFF,TGTGCCAGCAGTCTGCAGGGACGGACCACTGAAGCTTTCTTT
TRBV19,15,TRBD1,TRBJ1-2,-,CASSMGDSSNYGYTF,TGTGCCAGTAGTATGGGGGACAGTTCTAACTATGGCTACACCTTC
TRBV5-5,14,-,TRBJ2-3,-,CASSLAGYSDTQYF,TGTGCCAGCAGCTTGGCGGGGTACTCAGATACGCAGTATTTT
TRBV2,15,TRBD2,TRBJ2-5,few,CASEDRLAAQETQYF,TGTGCCAGCGAGGATAGACTAGCGGCACAAGAGACCCAGTACTTC
TRBV7-9,13,-,TRBJ1-2,-,CASSTRGVYGYTF,TGTGCCAGCAGCACCAGGGGCGTCTATGGCTACACCTTC
TRBV6-2/TRBV6-3,18,-,TRBJ1-1,-,CASSYSSYGRIMNTEAFF,TGTGCCAGCAGTTACTCGAGCTATGGGAGAATCATGAACACTGAAGCTTTCTTT
TRBV5-5,16,-,TRBJ2-2,-,CASSHAGDRNTGELFF,TGTGCCAGCAGCCACGCAGGCGACAGGAACACCGGGGAGCTGTTTTTT
TRBV24-1,15,-,TRBJ2-2,many,CATSDFPWSTGELFF,TGTGCCACCAGTGATTTCCCCTGGAGTACCGGGGAGCTGTTTTTT
TRBV3-1/TRBV3-2,15,-,TRBJ2-3,-,CASSDRLDPGDTQYF,TGTGCCAGCAGTGACCGACTAGACCCCGGAGATACGCAGTATTTT
TRBV11-2,15,-,TRBJ1-5,once,CASSPGEGGNQPQHF,TGTGCCAGCAGCCCAGGGGAGGGAGGGAATCAGCCCCAGCATTTT
TRBV18,15,-,TRBJ2-1,-,CASSPLADGLNEQFF,TGTGCCAGCTCACCCCTGGCCGACGGCCTCAATGAGCAGTTCTTC
TRBV16,15,TRBD1,TRBJ1-5,-,CASSLTDRDHQPQHF,TGTGCCAGCAGCCTCACGGACAGGGATCATCAGCCCCAGCATTTT
TRBV10-3,15,-,TRBJ2-1,-,CAISPLSSDTTGQFF,TGTGCCATCTCCCCACTGTCGTCGGACACAACAGGGCAGTTCTTC
TRBV6-5,15,-,TRBJ1-5,-,CASSSPQGSNQPQHF,TGTGCCAGCAGTTCCCCGCAGGGGTCCAATCAGCCCCAGCATTTT
TRBV2,14,-,TRBJ1-2,once,CASRQRQDFYGYTF,TGTGCCAGCAGGCAGAGACAGGACTTCTATGGCTACACCTTC